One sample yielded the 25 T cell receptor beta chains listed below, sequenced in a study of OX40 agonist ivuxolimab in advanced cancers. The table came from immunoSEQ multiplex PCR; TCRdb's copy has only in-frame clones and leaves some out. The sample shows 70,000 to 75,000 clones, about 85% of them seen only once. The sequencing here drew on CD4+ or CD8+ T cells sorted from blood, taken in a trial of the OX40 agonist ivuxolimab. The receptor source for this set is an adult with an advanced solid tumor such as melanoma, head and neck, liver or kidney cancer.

The CDR3 loop reads CASSLRTPGRAYEQYF. CDR3 DNA: TGTGCCAGCAGTTTAAGGACCCCAGGCAGGGCCTACGAGCAGTACTTC. The J gene is TRBJ2-7, the V gene TRBV27, with a possible D match to TRBD1 (5 bases). The CDR3 length is 16 residues. Per the germline V gene, CDR1 is MNHEY and CDR2 is SMNVEV (reference sequence). Trimming took 2 bases from V and 2 from J, leaving 16 bases between them.

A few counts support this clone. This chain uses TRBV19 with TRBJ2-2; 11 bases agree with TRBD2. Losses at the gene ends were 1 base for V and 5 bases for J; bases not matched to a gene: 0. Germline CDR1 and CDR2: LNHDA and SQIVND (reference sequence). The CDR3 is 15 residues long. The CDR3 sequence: CASSIGLAGTGELFF. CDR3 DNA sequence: TGTGCCAGTAGTATAGGACTAGCGGGGACCGGGGAGCTGTTTTTT.

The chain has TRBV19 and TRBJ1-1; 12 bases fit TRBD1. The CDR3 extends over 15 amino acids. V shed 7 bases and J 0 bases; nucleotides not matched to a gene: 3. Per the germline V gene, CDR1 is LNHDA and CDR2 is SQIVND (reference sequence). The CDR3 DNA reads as TGTGCCAGTACCCGGGACAGGGGGCTGAACACTGAAGCTTTCTTT. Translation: CASTRDRGLNTEAFF.

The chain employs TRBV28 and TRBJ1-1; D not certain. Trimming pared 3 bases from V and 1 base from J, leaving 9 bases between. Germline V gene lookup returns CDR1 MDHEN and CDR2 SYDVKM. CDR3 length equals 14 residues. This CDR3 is CASSFWQPNTEAFF. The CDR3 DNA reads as TGTGCCAGCAGTTTTTGGCAGCCGAACACTGAAGCTTTCTTT.

The CDR3 region has the DNA TGTGCCAGCAGCTCGGGACTAGCGGGACAGGACGAGCAGTACTTC. It is translated as CASSSGLAGQDEQYF. The V gene is TRBV7-2, the J gene TRBJ2-7; 13 bases align to TRBD2. Germline CDR1 SGHTA, CDR2 FQGNSA. The CDR3 length is 15 residues. With V trimmed by 4 bases and J by 5 bases, 5 bases remained unmatched.

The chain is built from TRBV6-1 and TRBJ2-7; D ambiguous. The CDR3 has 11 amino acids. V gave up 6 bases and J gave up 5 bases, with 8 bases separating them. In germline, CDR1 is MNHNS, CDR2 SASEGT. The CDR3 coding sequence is TGTGCCAGCAGACGGACCGACGAGCAGTACTTC. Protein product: CASRRTDEQYF.

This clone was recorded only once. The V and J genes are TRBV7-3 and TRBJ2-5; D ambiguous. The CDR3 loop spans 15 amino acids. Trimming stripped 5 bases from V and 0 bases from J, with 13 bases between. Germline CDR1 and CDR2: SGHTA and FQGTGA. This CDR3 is CASSPSGWYQETQYF. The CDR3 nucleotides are TGTGCCAGCAGCCCCTCAGGATGGTACCAAGAGACCCAGTACTTC.

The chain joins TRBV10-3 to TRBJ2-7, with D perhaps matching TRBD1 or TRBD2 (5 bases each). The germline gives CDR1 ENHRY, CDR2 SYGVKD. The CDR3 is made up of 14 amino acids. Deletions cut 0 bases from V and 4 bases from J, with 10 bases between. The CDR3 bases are TGTGCCATCAGTGAGTCCTGGGGGTCGTACGAGCAGTACTTC. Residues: CAISESWGSYEQYF.

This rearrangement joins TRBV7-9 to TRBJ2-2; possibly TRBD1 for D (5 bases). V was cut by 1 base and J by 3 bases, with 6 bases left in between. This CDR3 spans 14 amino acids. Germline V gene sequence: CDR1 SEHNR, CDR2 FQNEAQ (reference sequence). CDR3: CASSLVRDTGELFF. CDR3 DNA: TGTGCCAGCAGCTTAGTCAGGGACACCGGGGAGCTGTTTTTT.

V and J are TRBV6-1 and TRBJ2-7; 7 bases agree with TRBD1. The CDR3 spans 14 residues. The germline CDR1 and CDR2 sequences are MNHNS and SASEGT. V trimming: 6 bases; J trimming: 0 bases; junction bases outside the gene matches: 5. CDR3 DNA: TGTGCCAGCAGGGGCGACAGGGACTCCTACGAGCAGTACTTC. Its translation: CASRGDRDSYEQYF.

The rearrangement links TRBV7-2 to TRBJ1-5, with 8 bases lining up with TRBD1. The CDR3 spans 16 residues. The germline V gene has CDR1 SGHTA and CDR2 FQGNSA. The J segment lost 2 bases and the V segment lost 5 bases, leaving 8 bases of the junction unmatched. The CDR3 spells CASSQTPDRGNQPQHF. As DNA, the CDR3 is TGTGCCAGCAGCCAGACCCCGGACAGGGGCAATCAGCCCCAGCATTTT.

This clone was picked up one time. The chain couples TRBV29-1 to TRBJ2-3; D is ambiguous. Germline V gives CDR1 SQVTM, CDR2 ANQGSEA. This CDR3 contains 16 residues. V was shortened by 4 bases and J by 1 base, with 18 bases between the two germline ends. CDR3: CSVGASGRRGTDTQYF. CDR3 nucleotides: TGCAGCGTTGGCGCCTCGGGCCGGAGAGGCACAGATACGCAGTATTTT.

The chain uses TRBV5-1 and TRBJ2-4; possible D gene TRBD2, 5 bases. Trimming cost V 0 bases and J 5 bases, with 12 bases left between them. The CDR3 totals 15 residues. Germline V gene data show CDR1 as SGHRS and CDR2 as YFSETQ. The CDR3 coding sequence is TGCGCCAGCAGCTTGGTAGCGCCTCGGGAAAACATTCAGTACTTC. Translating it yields CASSLVAPRENIQYF.

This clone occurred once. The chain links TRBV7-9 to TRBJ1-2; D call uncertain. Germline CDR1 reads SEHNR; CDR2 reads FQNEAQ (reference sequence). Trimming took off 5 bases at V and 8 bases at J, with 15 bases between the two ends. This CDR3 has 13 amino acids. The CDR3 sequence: CASSLPNLRGYTF. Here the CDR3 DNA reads TGTGCCAGCAGCCTTCCAAACCTCCGAGGCTACACCTTC. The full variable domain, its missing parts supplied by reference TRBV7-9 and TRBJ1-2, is DTGVSQNPRHKITKRGQNVTFRCDPISEHNRLYWYRQTLGQGPEFLTYFQNEAQLEKSRLLSDRFSAERPKGSFSTLEIQRTEQGDSAMYLCASSLPNLRGYTFGSGTRLTVV.

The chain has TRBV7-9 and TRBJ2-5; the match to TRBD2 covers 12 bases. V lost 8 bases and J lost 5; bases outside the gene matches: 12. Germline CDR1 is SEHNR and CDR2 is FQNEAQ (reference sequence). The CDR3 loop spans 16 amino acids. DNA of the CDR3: TGTGCCAGCCACCCGACTAGCGGGAGATATGGTGAGACCCAGTACTTC. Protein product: CASHPTSGRYGETQYF.

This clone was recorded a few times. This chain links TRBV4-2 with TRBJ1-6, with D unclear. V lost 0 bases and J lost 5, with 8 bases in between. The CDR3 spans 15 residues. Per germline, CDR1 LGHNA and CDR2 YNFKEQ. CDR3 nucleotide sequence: TGTGCCAGCAGCCAAGATTTTAACAATAATTCACCCCTCCACTTT. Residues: CASSQDFNNNSPLHF.

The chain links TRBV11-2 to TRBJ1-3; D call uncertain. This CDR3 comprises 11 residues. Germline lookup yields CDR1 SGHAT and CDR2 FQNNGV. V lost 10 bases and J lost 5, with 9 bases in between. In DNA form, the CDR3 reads TGTGCCACGGCCCGTAGAAACACCATATATTTT. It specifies CATARRNTIYF.

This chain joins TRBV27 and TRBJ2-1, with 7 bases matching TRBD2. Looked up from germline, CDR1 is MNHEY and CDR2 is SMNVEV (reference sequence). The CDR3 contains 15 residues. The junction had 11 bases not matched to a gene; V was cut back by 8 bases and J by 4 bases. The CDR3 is CASLAVASGYNEQFF. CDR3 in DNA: TGTGCCAGCCTCGCCGTCGCTAGCGGATACAATGAGCAGTTCTTC.

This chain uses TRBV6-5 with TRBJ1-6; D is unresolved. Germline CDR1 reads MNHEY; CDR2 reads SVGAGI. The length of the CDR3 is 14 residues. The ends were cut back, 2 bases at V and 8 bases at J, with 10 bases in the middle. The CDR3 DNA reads TGTGCCAGCAGTTACCGTAGTGGTGATTCACCCCTCCACTTT. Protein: CASSYRSGDSPLHF.

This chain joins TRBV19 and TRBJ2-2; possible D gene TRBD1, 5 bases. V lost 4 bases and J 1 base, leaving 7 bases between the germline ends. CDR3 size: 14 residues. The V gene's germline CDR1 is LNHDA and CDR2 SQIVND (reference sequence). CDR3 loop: CASSRTKNTGELFF. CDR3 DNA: TGTGCCAGTAGTAGGACAAAGAACACCGGGGAGCTGTTTTTT.

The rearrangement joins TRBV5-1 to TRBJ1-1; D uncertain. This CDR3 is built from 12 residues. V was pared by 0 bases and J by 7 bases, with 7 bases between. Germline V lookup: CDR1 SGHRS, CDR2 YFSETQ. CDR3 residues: CASSLVRGEAFF. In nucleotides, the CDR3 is TGCGCCAGCAGCTTGGTTCGGGGTGAAGCTTTCTTT.

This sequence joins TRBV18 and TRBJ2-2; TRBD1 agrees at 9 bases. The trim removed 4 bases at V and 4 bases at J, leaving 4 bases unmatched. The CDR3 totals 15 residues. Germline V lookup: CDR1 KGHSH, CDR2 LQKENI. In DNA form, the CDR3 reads TGTGCCAGCTCACAGGGACAGGGATCCACCGGGGAGCTGTTTTTT. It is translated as CASSQGQGSTGELFF.

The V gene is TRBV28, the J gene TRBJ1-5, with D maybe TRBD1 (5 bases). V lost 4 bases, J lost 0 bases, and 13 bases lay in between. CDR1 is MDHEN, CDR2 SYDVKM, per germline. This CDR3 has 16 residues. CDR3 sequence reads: CASSSQTTASNQPQHF. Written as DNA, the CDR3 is TGTGCCAGCAGTTCCCAAACGACAGCTAGCAATCAGCCCCAGCATTTT.

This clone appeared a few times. This CDR3 is CASSPPVPELDEQYF. In nucleotides, the CDR3 is TGTGCCAGCTCACCCCCAGTCCCCGAGCTGGACGAGCAGTACTTC. The chain couples TRBV18 to TRBJ2-7; unclear D gene. The V end was cut by 3 bases, the J end by 5 bases, with 17 bases between. Germline V gene sequence: CDR1 KGHSH, CDR2 LQKENI. The CDR3 loop spans 15 amino acids.

The CDR3 is CASSFRRAENQPQHF. CDR3 DNA sequence: TGTGCCAGCAGTTTCAGACGGGCCGAAAATCAGCCCCAGCATTTT. The chain uses TRBV27 and TRBJ1-5; D is unclear. The germline V and J ends were trimmed by 3 bases and 4 bases, with 13 bases remaining between them. The CDR3 has 15 amino acids. Germline assignment: CDR1 MNHEY and CDR2 SMNVEV (reference sequence).